The clone carrying this TCR beta chain was observed a few times. With 60 Vbeta and 13 Jbeta primers, the PCR was carried out. The table came from immunoSEQ multiplex PCR; TCRdb's copy has only in-frame clones and leaves some out. The sample shows about 120,000 clones, approximately 9.4% of them seen only once. The sample comes from a study of cytomegalovirus exposure and HLA in healthy donors. This CDR3 is 17 amino acids long. Trimming at V came to 0 bases and at J to 0 bases, leaving 4 bases not matched to a gene. Germline V gene data show CDR1 as SGHRS and CDR2 as YFSETQ. Sample: PBMCs. The V gene is TRBV5-1, the J gene TRBJ2-2; TRBD2 aligns across 8 bases. The sequence was obtained from a young man in good health and CMV-seronegative. CDR3: CASSLAGRGANTGELFF. The CDR3 DNA reads as TGCGCCAGCAGCTTGGCCGGGAGGGGCGCGAACACCGGGGAGCTGTTTTTT.